This TCR beta chain comes out of a study of shared clonotypes between healthy human individuals. TCRdb keeps only in-frame clones here, not all; method: immunoSEQ multiplex PCR. The profile shows around 2.1 million clones, just over 90% of them singletons. V was shortened by 5 bases and J by 4 bases, with 12 bases between the two germline ends. CDR1 SGHAT and CDR2 FQDESV come from the germline V gene (reference sequence). The CDR3 sequence is 14 residues long. Naive CD8 populations comprised CD45RO-negative cells positively selected for CCR7, excluding terminally differentiated effector memory CD45RA+ cells. All of the donors resided in Nashville, Tennessee, and each was a Caucasian adult.

This chain uses TRBV11-1 with TRBJ2-1; D perhaps matches TRBD1 (6 bases). The specimen sequenced was naive CD8+ T cells from PBMCs. The TCR originated in a man between 18 and 35 years old in good health. Some clones in this sample may be carry-over from other donors' samples. This chain's CDR3 is CASSQPTGYNEQFF. CDR3 bases: TGTGCCAGCAGCCAACCGACAGGATACAATGAGCAGTTCTTC.